Listed below are T cell receptor beta chains from one sample, sequenced in a study of shared clonotypes between healthy human individuals. Measured with immunoSEQ multiplex PCR; TCRdb has only the in-frame clones, and not every one. Of some 2.1 million clones listed, around 95% are singletons. The sample consisted of naive CD4+ T cells sorted from blood. The receptor source for this set is a man between 18 and 35 years old in good health. Both conserved end residues are part of each CDR3. The order of the fields is J gene, V gene, D gene, clone size, CDR3 DNA, CDR3 protein. A D gene is named only where the DNA matches it firmly. Part of the rows lack a size; the others show once, few, many or a class for expanded clones.

TRBJ2-3 TRBV29-1 . . TGCAGCGTTGAACGGGGGGCCCACACAGATACGCAGTATTTT CSVERGAHTDTQYF
TRBJ2-3 TRBV5-5 . . TGTGCCAGCAGCTTTCAGCGGGTCACAGATACGCAGTATTTT CASSFQRVTDTQYF
TRBJ1-3 TRBV5-4 TRBD1 . TGTGCCAGCAGCTGGGACAGGGCGGCTGGAAACACCATATATTTT CASSWDRAAGNTIYF
TRBJ1-6 TRBV27 . . TGTGCCAGCAGTCCGGGACTTATCAATTCACCCCTCCACTTT CASSPGLINSPLHF
TRBJ1-2 TRBV6-1 TRBD1 . TGTGCCAGCAGTGAATTACAGGGGGCCGGGCCCGCTGGCTACACCTTC CASSELQGAGPAGYTF
TRBJ2-7 TRBV6-1 TRBD2 . TGTGCCAGCAGGAAACTAGCGGGAGATACCTACGAGCAGTACTTC CASRKLAGDTYEQYF
TRBJ1-5 TRBV10-3 . few TGTGCCATCAGTGAAGGGGGGGCCGTCAATCAGCCCCAGCATTTT CAISEGGAVNQPQHF
TRBJ2-4 TRBV4-1 . . TGCGCCAGCAGCCTCCTCGAAGCCAAAAACATTCAGTACTTC CASSLLEAKNIQYF
TRBJ2-7 TRBV9 TRBD2 . TGTGCCAGCAGTCACCTAGCGGGAGGGGTCGGCGAGCAGTACTTC CASSHLAGGVGEQYF
TRBJ2-1 TRBV2 TRBD2 . TGTGCCAGCAGCGGACTAGCGCCCTCCTACAATGAGCAGTTCTTC CASSGLAPSYNEQFF
TRBJ1-3 TRBV6-6 . . TGTGCCAGCAGTATTCTCTCTGGAAACACCATATATTTT CASSILSGNTIYF
TRBJ1-1 TRBV2 . . TGTGCCAGCAGTGAGTACGGAATGAACACTGAAGCTTTCTTT CASSEYGMNTEAFF
TRBJ2-7 TRBV5-1 . . TGCGCCAGCAGCTTGTCTTCCTCCGGGCTAGTCTCCTACGAGCAGTACTTC CASSLSSSGLVSYEQYF
TRBJ1-2 TRBV12-5 . . TGTGCTAGTGGTTTGGCTCACAGGGAAGGCTACACCTTC CASGLAHREGYTF
TRBJ2-7 TRBV7-2 TRBD2 . TGTGCCAGCAGCTTATCCAGCGGGAGCCTAGTTTCCTACGAGCAGTACTTC CASSLSSGSLVSYEQYF
TRBJ1-2 TRBV7-8 . once TGTGCCAGCAGCCTTCAGGAGACAGGTGTCTATGGCTACACCTTC CASSLQETGVYGYTF
TRBJ1-2 TRBV6-6 . . TGTGCCAGCAGTGCCACAGGGTACGATGGCTACACCTTC CASSATGYDGYTF
TRBJ2-5 TRBV11-2 . many TGTGCCAGCAGCTTCTACCGGGGGACCGGGGAGACCCAGTACTTC CASSFYRGTGETQYF
TRBJ1-3 TRBV30 . once TGTGCCTGGAGCTTTGCAGCAAGCTCTGGAAACACCATATATTTT CAWSFAASSGNTIYF
TRBJ2-1 TRBV2 TRBD2 . TGTGCCAGCAAGGCTAGCGGGGGGGCTAATGAGCAGTTCTTC CASKASGGANEQFF
TRBJ2-5 TRBV9 TRBD2 . TGTGCCAGCAGCTCCGGACTAGCGGGAGGCCAAGAGACCCAGTACTTC CASSSGLAGGQETQYF
TRBJ1-2 TRBV6-1 . . TGTGCCAGCAGTGAACACCGCTATGGCTACACCTTC CASSEHRYGYTF
TRBJ2-7 TRBV6-5 . . TGTGCCAGCAGTCTCCGTAGGACCTCCTACGAGCAGTACTTC CASSLRRTSYEQYF